This entry features one T cell receptor beta chain sequence. Trimming at V came to 3 bases and at J to 3 bases, leaving 3 bases not matched to a gene. Germline V gene sequence: CDR1 SQVTM, CDR2 ANQGSEA. The CDR3 is 13 residues long. This specimen belongs to a study of ipilimumab plus nivolumab after autologous stem cell transplantation. About the study: Median doses per patient: roughly 5 ipilimumab, fewer than ten nivolumab. DLBCL patients had primary refractory or relapsed disease.

Sequencing was performed with immunoSEQ multiplex PCR; in TCRdb, only in-frame clones are kept and a portion is missing. The sample comprises roughly 86,000 clones, 75% to 85% of which are singletons, and 2% to 2.5% rests with the top ten. Ipilimumab, 1 mg/kg, started 14 to 28 days after autologous transplant. The TCR comes from a male donor with diffuse large B-cell lymphoma. The sequenced sample was PBMCs, obtained in a trial of ipilimumab plus nivolumab as post-transplant consolidation. The chain recombines TRBV29-1 with TRBJ1-2; 8 bases line up with TRBD1. CDR3 loop: CSVEQGAYYGYTF. CDR3 bases: TGCAGCGTTGAGCAGGGGGCGTACTATGGCTACACCTTC.